Listed below are T cell receptor beta chains from one sample, sequenced in a study of T cells in localized non-small cell lung cancer. Profiled with immunoSEQ multiplex PCR; TCRdb holds only in-frame clones, not every one. The data hold approximately 45,000 clones, with around 81% observed a single time. The input for sequencing was peripheral blood mononuclear cells, taken before any cancer treatment. All receptors come from a man between 35 and 75 years old with stage III lung adenocarcinoma. Each CDR3 is given with its conserved first and last residue.

J	length	V	CDR3
TRBJ1-1	14	TRBV2	CATGLEIVNTEAFF
TRBJ1-5	13	TRBV2	CASPVGEHQPQHF
TRBJ2-7	15	TRBV14	CASSQDSRYSYEQYF
TRBJ1-4	16	TRBV14	CASSQGPGAVNEKLFF
TRBJ2-7	24	TRBV14	CASSQFSRFRRWPSLRRHHYEQYF
TRBJ2-7	14	TRBV6-1	CASSEAAGDYEQYF
TRBJ2-5	13	TRBV5-6	CASSWDSQETQYF
TRBJ2-7	18	TRBV11-1	CASSRIPTRRDRVNEQYF
TRBJ1-1	16	TRBV25-1	CASSESNRIMNTEAFF
TRBJ2-2	18	TRBV5-1	CASSLWPPGQGATGELFF
TRBJ1-2	15	TRBV18	CASSPQRDGNYGYTF
TRBJ2-1	13	TRBV10-3	CAITLDRANEQFF
TRBJ2-1	16	TRBV14	CASSQLTSGGAYEQFF
TRBJ1-1	14	TRBV9	CASTSGDRNTEAFF
TRBJ2-5	16	TRBV4-2	CASSDRDRGPKETQYF
TRBJ2-1	13	TRBV5-1	CASSLFLGGEQFF
TRBJ2-5	13	TRBV6-1	CASRTRVQETQYF
TRBJ1-1	13	TRBV5-1	CASREQQNTEAFF
TRBJ1-1	13	TRBV6-6	CASSPGHHTEAFF
TRBJ1-2	14	TRBV18	CASSPKGVGYGYTF
TRBJ2-3	14	TRBV29-1	CSVSGGVTTDTQYF
TRBJ1-1	20	TRBV28	CASSLSPFKRDRGMNTEAFF
TRBJ2-6	14	TRBV11-2	CASSADTGANVLTF
TRBJ1-1	14	TRBV27	CASSTQGVAPEAFF
TRBJ2-7	17	TRBV25-1	CASSAASGDVYIYEQYF
TRBJ2-1	13	TRBV5-4	CASSLEARNEQFF
TRBJ2-1	14	TRBV29-1	CSVDRGKGAREQFF
TRBJ2-7	15	TRBV5-6	CASSIWTGGTYEQYF
TRBJ2-3	16	TRBV7-7	CASSFASGARTDTQYF
TRBJ2-7	14	TRBV14	CASSLVQWSYEQYF
TRBJ2-3	15	TRBV7-2	CASSPGTSRTDTQYF
TRBJ1-2	16	TRBV21-1	CASSKGSSHPSYGYTF
TRBJ2-7	12	TRBV4-1	CASSRGNYEQYF
TRBJ2-7	14	TRBV6-1	CASLLGTLNYEQYF
TRBJ2-5	18	TRBV27	CASSFYAPSGGWGETQYF
TRBJ2-3	16	TRBV11-3	CASSLRTRIDTDTQYF
TRBJ2-2	15	TRBV10-1	CASSRLAGGAGELFF
TRBJ2-2	12	TRBV7-3	CASSFDTGELFF
TRBJ2-7	13	TRBV19	CASTRQGAGEQYF
TRBJ2-5	13	TRBV29-1	CSVEGQILETQYF